There are many counts of the clone carrying this TCR beta chain. None of the patients had undergone any treatment ahead of thyroid surgery. From germline, CDR1 is MDHEN and CDR2 SYDVKM. V trimming: 5 bases; J trimming: 5 bases; junction bases outside the gene matches: 16. The CDR3 contains 18 residues. This sample is part of a study of metastatic and nonmetastatic thyroid tumors. Using MiXCR, TCRdb re-called clones from the PCR reads. The repertoire holds about 59,000 clones, with about a sixth as singletons. The sequence was obtained from a male donor with papillary thyroid cancer or a benign thyroid nodule (not recorded which). Some clones in this sample may be carry-over from other donors' samples. Sequenced material: blood. The rearrangement uses TRBV28 and TRBJ1-5, with 9 bases lining up with TRBD1. The CDR3 region is CASSTPRTGTGSYQPQHF. DNA of the CDR3: TGTGCCAGCAGTACTCCCAGAACCGGGACAGGGAGTTATCAGCCCCAGCATTTT.